This T cell receptor (beta chain) is drawn from a study of T cell clonotyping in hematopoietic cell transplantation. Findings of the study overall: At the given depth, recipient repertoires were over 97% de novo clonotypes. Pathologically expanded recipient clonotypes increased progressively from day 30 to day 180 as diversity fell.

Using immunoSEQ multiplex PCR, the repertoire was profiled, and TCRdb retains in-frame clones only, with some absent. The top ten hold 1.6% of the sample, which has more than 55,000 clones, 90% to 95% seen once. Remarks on this clone: The antigen is unknown.

The CDR3 has 14 residues. CDR1 and CDR2 from the germline V gene are MGHRA and YSYEKL. The V gene lost 1 base and the J gene lost 4 bases, with 7 bases spanning the gap. The TCR sequence derives from a middle-aged man in good health. Some clones in this sample may be carry-over from other donors' samples. Sequenced material: peripheral blood mononuclear cells. The chain has TRBV4-1 and TRBJ2-2; D unclear. The DNA of the CDR3 is TGCGCCAGCAGCCAAGTTTCTCCCACCGGGGAGCTGTTTTTT. It encodes CASSQVSPTGELFF.